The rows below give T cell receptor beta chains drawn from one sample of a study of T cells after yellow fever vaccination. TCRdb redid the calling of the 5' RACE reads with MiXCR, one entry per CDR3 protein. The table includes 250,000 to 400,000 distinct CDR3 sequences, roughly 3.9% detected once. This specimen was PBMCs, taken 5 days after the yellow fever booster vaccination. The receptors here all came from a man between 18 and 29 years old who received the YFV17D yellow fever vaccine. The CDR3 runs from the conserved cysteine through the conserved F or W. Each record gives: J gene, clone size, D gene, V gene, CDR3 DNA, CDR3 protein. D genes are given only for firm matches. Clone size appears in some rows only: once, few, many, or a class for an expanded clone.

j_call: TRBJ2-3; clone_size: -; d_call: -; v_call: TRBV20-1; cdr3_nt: TGCAGTGCTAGAGATTCCAGGGGAGTGGCGGATACGCAGTATTTT; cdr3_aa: CSARDSRGVADTQYF
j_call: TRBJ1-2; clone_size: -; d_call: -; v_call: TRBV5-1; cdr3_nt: TGCGCCAGCAGCCACAGGGAGCGTAACTATGGCTACACCTTC; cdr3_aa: CASSHRERNYGYTF
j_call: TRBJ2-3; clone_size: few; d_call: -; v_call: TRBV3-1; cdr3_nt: TGTGCCAGCAGCGATTCTCTTGGGATCGGCACAGATACGCAGTATTTT; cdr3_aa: CASSDSLGIGTDTQYF
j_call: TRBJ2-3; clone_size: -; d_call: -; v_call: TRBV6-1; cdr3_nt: TGTGCCAGCAGTGAATTTGGGGGAAGCGAAGCAGATACGCAGTATTTT; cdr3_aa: CASSEFGGSEADTQYF
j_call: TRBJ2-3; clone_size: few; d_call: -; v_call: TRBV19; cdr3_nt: TGTGCCAGTAGTATTGGAGGGGGGGCCCTGGATACGCAGTATTTT; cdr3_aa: CASSIGGGALDTQYF
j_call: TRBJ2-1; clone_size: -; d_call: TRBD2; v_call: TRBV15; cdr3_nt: TGTGCCACCAGCAGCCTGGCGGGGGGGCTGGATGAGCAGTTCTTC; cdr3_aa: CATSSLAGGLDEQFF
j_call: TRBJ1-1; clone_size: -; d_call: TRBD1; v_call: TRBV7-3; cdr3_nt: TGTGCCAGCAGTCCGGGACAGGAATACACTGAAGCTTTCTTT; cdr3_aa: CASSPGQEYTEAFF
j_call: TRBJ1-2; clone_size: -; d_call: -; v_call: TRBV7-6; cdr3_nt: TGTGCCAGCAGCCCTATCACGGGGAAAGGCTATGGCTACACCTTC; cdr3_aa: CASSPITGKGYGYTF
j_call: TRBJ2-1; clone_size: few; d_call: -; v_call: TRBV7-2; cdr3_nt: TGTGCCAGCAGCCCAAGACCACAACGTAATGAGCAGTTCTTC; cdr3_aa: CASSPRPQRNEQFF
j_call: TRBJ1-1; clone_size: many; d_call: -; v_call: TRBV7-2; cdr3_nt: TGTGCCAGCAGCTTAGCGTGGGAGAACACTGAAGCTTTCTTT; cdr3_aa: CASSLAWENTEAFF